The clone carrying this TCR beta chain has just a few counts. Its antigen remains unknown. RNA transcripts gave rise to amplified TCR beta CDR3 regions. HTBI primers were the set used in a first-round RT-PCR of the TCR CDR3. TCRdb re-called the multiplex PCR reads through MiXCR, storing one row per CDR3 protein. The sample contains hundreds of thousands of distinct CDR3 sequences, roughly a quarter of which appear only once. The sample comes from a study of T cells in Graves' hyperthyroidism and ophthalmopathy. Deletions cut 0 bases from V and 4 bases from J, with 7 bases between. The CDR3 extends over 13 amino acids. Germline V gene data show CDR1 as SGDLS and CDR2 as YYNGEE. The study, taken as a whole, reports: Stable hyperthyroidism and ophthalmopathy were separated using 13 V-J signatures.

The sequenced sample was blood. This chain links TRBV9 with TRBJ2-5; D is possibly TRBD1 (5 bases). The TCR was taken from a woman aged 25-40 years with Graves' ophthalmopathy. CDR3 sequence reads: CASSVGGAETQYF. CDR3 nucleotides: TGTGCCAGCAGCGTAGGGGGCGCAGAGACCCAGTACTTC.